One sample yielded the 13 T cell receptor beta chains listed below, sequenced in a study of post-analysis software for immune sequencing data. Incorporated into the TCR beta cDNA libraries were unique molecular identifiers, which served to reduce PCR and sequencing biases. TCRdb ran MiXCR on the PCR reads and lists one entry per CDR3 protein. The data contain hundreds of thousands of distinct CDR3 sequences, roughly 45% of them seen just once; the ten biggest clones take up 1.5% to 2%. Study conclusions and caveats: Roughly five TRBV segments, including TRBV5-6, TRBV5-1 and TRBV20-1, were more frequent in patients than controls.

No antigen is known for these receptors. The specimen was blood. These receptor sequences come from a girl under 18 with multiple sclerosis.

J is TRBJ2-1 and V is TRBV7-2; D unclear. The germline gives CDR1 SGHTA, CDR2 FQGNSA. The CDR3 consists of 13 residues. V shed 3 bases and J shed 7 bases, with 10 bases lying between them. CDR3 residues: CASSFSPLNEQFF. The CDR3 DNA reads TGTGCCAGCAGCTTCTCACCCTTAAATGAGCAGTTCTTC.

This sequence joins TRBV5-1 and TRBJ2-1, with 12 nucleotides matching TRBD1. Germline assignment: CDR1 SGHRS and CDR2 YFSETQ. The CDR3 totals 17 residues. J lost 7 bases, V lost 4 bases, and 12 bases had no gene match. CDR3 sequence (DNA): TGCGCCAGCAGCCCGATGGGGGGACAGGGGGCTAATAATGAGCAGTTCTTC. Translating gives CASSPMGGQGANNEQFF. The full variable domain, with the rest looked up from reference TRBV5-1 and TRBJ2-1, is KAGVTQTPRYLIKTRGQQVTLSCSPISGHRSVSWYQQTPGQGLQFLFEYFSETQRNKGNFPGRFSGRQFSNSRSEMNVSTLELGDSALYLCASSPMGGQGANNEQFFGPGTRLTVL.

The chain couples TRBV6-6 to TRBJ2-3; 7 bases map to TRBD1. This CDR3 has 16 residues. The V gene's germline CDR1 is MNHNY and CDR2 SVGAGI (reference sequence). Germline trimming cut 6 bases from V and 0 bases from J; bases unmatched to any gene: 9. This CDR3 is CASSHTRDSSTDTQYF. The CDR3 DNA reads TGTGCCAGCAGCCACACCCGGGACAGTAGCACAGATACGCAGTATTTT.

The CDR3 region is CAATSGREGNEQFF. DNA of the CDR3: TGTGCCGCCACTAGCGGGAGGGAGGGGAATGAGCAGTTCTTC. V usage is TRBV10-3 and J usage is TRBJ2-1, with 13 bases aligning to TRBD2. CDR3 size: 14 residues. Germline V gene sequence: CDR1 ENHRY, CDR2 SYGVKD. V shed 11 bases, J shed 7 bases, and the junction held 8 bases outside the gene matches.

The chain recombines TRBV24-1 with TRBJ2-1; D remains ambiguous. The CDR3 length is 16 residues. Looked up from germline, CDR1 is KGHDR and CDR2 is SFDVKD. Trimming removed 1 base from V and 0 bases from J, with 9 bases in between. DNA of the CDR3: TGTGCCACCAGTGATTTAAACGCCTTCTCCTACAATGAGCAGTTCTTC. It specifies CATSDLNAFSYNEQFF.

This clonotype was counted between two and nine times. The J gene is TRBJ2-1, the V gene TRBV29-1, with D possibly matching TRBD2 (7 bases). CDR3 length: 14 amino acids. The ends were cut back, 2 bases at V and 7 bases at J, with 15 bases in the middle. Germline V gene sequence: CDR1 SQVTM, CDR2 ANQGSEA. CDR3 loop: CSVENQAGANEQFF. As DNA, the CDR3 is TGCAGCGTTGAAAATCAGGCGGGGGCTAATGAGCAGTTCTTC.

This chain links TRBV5-1 with TRBJ2-5; TRBD2 matches 8 bases. V trimming: 1 base; J trimming: 4 bases; junction bases outside the gene matches: 12. Germline V CDR1 and CDR2: SGHRS, YFSETQ. This CDR3 has 17 residues. The CDR3 region is CASSLLGASGRGETQYF. The CDR3 nucleotides read TGCGCCAGCAGCTTGTTAGGGGCCAGCGGGAGAGGAGAGACCCAGTACTTC. Using reference TRBV5-1 and TRBJ2-5 for the parts outside the CDR3, the full variable domain is KAGVTQTPRYLIKTRGQQVTLSCSPISGHRSVSWYQQTPGQGLQFLFEYFSETQRNKGNFPGRFSGRQFSNSRSEMNVSTLELGDSALYLCASSLLGASGRGETQYFGPGTRLLVL.

This sequence joins TRBV6-2 or TRBV6-3 and TRBJ1-2; 7 bases match TRBD1. The length of the CDR3 is 15 residues. Germline trimming cut 6 bases from V and 2 bases from J; bases unmatched to any gene: 9. Germline CDR1 MNHEY, CDR2 SVGEGT. CDR3 protein: CASRPPRQGNYGYTF. Here the CDR3 DNA reads TGTGCCAGCAGACCGCCTCGACAGGGAAACTATGGCTACACCTTC.

This clonotype was counted a few times. The chain recombines TRBV18 with TRBJ1-2; no firm D call. Germline CDR1 KGHSH, CDR2 LQKENI. V dropped 3 bases and J dropped 8 bases, with 13 bases sitting between them. This CDR3 region has 13 residues. CDR3 coding DNA: TGTGCCAGCTCACCGGGTCAGGTGATCGGCTACACCTTC. It is translated as CASSPGQVIGYTF.

CDR3 bases: TGCAGTGCTAGTGACAGATTGAACACTGAAGCTTTCTTT. It translates to CSASDRLNTEAFF. This chain joins TRBV20-1 and TRBJ1-1, with TRBD1 as a possible D gene (5 bases). CDR3 size: 13 residues. The ends were cut back, 3 bases at V and 0 bases at J, with 8 bases in the middle. In germline, CDR1 is DFQATT, CDR2 SNEGSKA (reference sequence).

The chain is built from TRBV29-1 and TRBJ2-5; maybe TRBD1 (6 bases). The J call may be incorrect, as the DNA end agrees better with TRBJ2-7. The CDR3 is 14 residues long. Germline CDR1 is SQVTM and CDR2 is ANQGSEA. The CDR3 nucleotides read TGCAGCGTTGTTTCAGGGGAAGGAGGCTACGAGCAGTACTTC. Encoded protein: CSVVSGEGGYEQYF.

This clonotype appeared many times. The chain has TRBV4-1 and TRBJ2-1; 11 nucleotides align to TRBD2. Germline trimming cut 5 bases from V and 8 bases from J; bases unmatched to any gene: 8. The CDR3 consists of 15 residues. CDR1 is MGHRA and CDR2 is YSYEKL in the germline V gene. The CDR3 nucleotides are TGCGCCAGCAGCTACACTAGCGGGAGTATCGATGAGCAGTTCTTC. Translation gives CASSYTSGSIDEQFF.

The rearrangement links TRBV6-5 to TRBJ2-3; 7 bases match TRBD2. Germline values: CDR1 MNHEY, CDR2 SVGAGI. J was trimmed by 2 bases and V by 3 bases; bases with no gene match: 5. The CDR3 sequence is 15 residues long. The CDR3 is CASSYKSGNTDTQYF. CDR3 coding DNA: TGTGCCAGCAGTTATAAGAGCGGGAACACAGATACGCAGTATTTT.